One sample yielded the 21 T cell receptor beta chains listed below, sequenced in a study of blood T cell repertoires in COVID-19. Libraries were prepared by immunoSEQ multiplex PCR; TCRdb keeps only in-frame clonotypes and omits some of them. The sample includes roughly 200,000 clones, more than 65% of them seen just once. The sequenced sample was peripheral blood. The source is a man in his forties or fifties with active or convalescent COVID-19.

The table lists this clone with a few counts. The chain has TRBV6-5 and TRBJ2-7, with D possibly being TRBD1 (5 bases). Germline V gene lookup returns CDR1 MNHEY and CDR2 SVGAGI. V lost 6 bases and J lost 5, with 14 bases in between. The CDR3 has 13 residues. The CDR3, as DNA: TGTGCCAGCAGGTGGCAGGGAAGTCACGAGCAGTACTTC. Protein product: CASRWQGSHEQYF.

V is TRBV7-9 and J is TRBJ2-6; D perhaps matches TRBD2 (7 bases). Trimming stripped 2 bases from V and 2 bases from J, with 10 bases between. There are 16 residues in the CDR3. CDR1 is SEHNR, CDR2 FQNEAQ, per germline (reference sequence). The chain's CDR3 is CASSLRGAAGANVLTF. CDR3 sequence (DNA): TGTGCCAGCAGCTTACGGGGGGCGGCTGGGGCCAACGTCCTGACTTTC.

CDR3 loop: CASRPNKGANYGYTF. The CDR3 nucleotides are TGTGCCAGCAGGCCTAATAAGGGAGCGAACTATGGCTACACCTTC. The chain is built from TRBV2 and TRBJ1-2; no definite D call. CDR1 and CDR2 from the germline V gene are SNHLY and FYNNEI. The V gene lost 6 bases and the J gene lost 2 bases, with 16 bases spanning the gap. The CDR3 is 15 residues long. The whole variable domain, filled in from reference TRBV2 and TRBJ1-2, reads EPEVTQTPSHQVTQMGQEVILRCVPISNHLYFYWYRQILGQKVEFLVSFYNNEISEKSEIFDDQFSVERPDGSNFTLKIRSTKLEDSAMYFCASRPNKGANYGYTFGSGTRLTVV.

The chain employs TRBV5-4 and TRBJ2-1; 14 nucleotides align to TRBD2. The V gene end was trimmed by 2 bases and the J gene end by 14 bases; junction bases not matched to a gene: 12. The CDR3 totals 16 residues. In germline, CDR1 is SGHNT, CDR2 YYREEE (reference sequence). CDR3 nucleotide sequence: TGTGCCAGCAGCTTAGGGACTAGCGGGGGCGTGTCACGTAAGTTCTTC. The encoded protein is CASSLGTSGGVSRKFF.

This clone has only a few counts. V is TRBV9 and J is TRBJ2-3; 7 nucleotides line up with TRBD2. CDR3 length: 15 amino acids. The junction had 1 base not matched to a gene; V was cut back by 0 bases and J by 0 bases. The germline V gene encodes CDR1 SGDLS and CDR2 YYNGEE. The CDR3 protein is CASSVDSGSTDTQYF. As DNA, the CDR3 is TGTGCCAGCAGCGTAGATAGCGGGAGCACAGATACGCAGTATTTT.

The J gene is TRBJ2-7, the V gene TRBV19, with TRBD2 identical over 7 bases. Germline CDR1 and CDR2: LNHDA and SQIVND (reference sequence). This CDR3 contains 14 residues. V was clipped by 0 bases and J by 4 bases; unmatched bases: 3. CDR3 protein: CASSIDSGGYEQYF. The DNA for the CDR3 is TGTGCCAGTAGTATAGACTCGGGAGGATACGAGCAGTACTTC.

This chain uses TRBV5-1 with TRBJ2-1, with 7 bases aligning to TRBD2. The V gene end was trimmed by 0 bases and the J gene end by 14 bases; junction bases not matched to a gene: 2. The CDR3 contains 11 residues. The germline gives CDR1 SGHRS, CDR2 YFSETQ. This CDR3 reads CASSLGAGEFF. CDR3 in DNA: TGCGCCAGCAGCTTGGGCGCGGGGGAGTTCTTC.

The chain combines TRBV5-5 with TRBJ2-6; D might be TRBD2 (5 bases). The CDR3 contains 14 residues. Deletions cut 6 bases from V and 4 bases from J, with 11 bases between. CDR1 is SGHKS, CDR2 YYEKEE, per germline (reference sequence). CDR3 DNA: TGTGCCAGCACCCCTCCGGGGGGGGCCAACGTCCTGACTTTC. It specifies CASTPPGGANVLTF. Together with reference TRBV5-5 and TRBJ2-6, the CDR3 gives the full variable domain: DAGVTQSPTHLIKTRGQQVTLRCSPISGHKSVSWYQQVLGQGPQFIFQYYEKEERGRGNFPDRFSARQFPNYSSELNVNALLLGDSALYLCASTPPGGANVLTFGAGSRLTVL.

This chain links TRBV9 with TRBJ2-6, with D possibly TRBD2 on 5 matching bases. The length of the CDR3 is 16 residues. Trimming stripped 2 bases from V and 0 bases from J, with 9 bases between. Looked up from germline, CDR1 is SGDLS and CDR2 is YYNGEE. The CDR3: CASSVLAGSGANVLTF. For the CDR3, the DNA is TGTGCCAGCAGCGTCCTCGCGGGCTCTGGGGCCAACGTCCTGACTTTC.

This clone was observed a few times. V is TRBV2 and J is TRBJ1-1; the D gene is possibly TRBD1 (6 bases). Germline values: CDR1 SNHLY, CDR2 FYNNEI. The CDR3 is 14 residues long. Trimming took off 6 bases at V and 4 bases at J, with 15 bases between the two ends. The CDR3 DNA reads as TGTGCCAGCAGCTACTTCCGGGGGGCCACTGAAGCTTTCTTT. Amino acids: CASSYFRGATEAFF.

The chain is built from TRBV6-5 and TRBJ1-3, with D possibly matching TRBD1 (5 bases). V lost 2 bases and J 4 bases, leaving 9 bases between the germline ends. Germline V gene lookup returns CDR1 MNHEY and CDR2 SVGAGI. The CDR3 runs 14 residues. CDR3 coding DNA: TGTGCCAGCAGTTACAGGGGAACGGGAAACACCATATATTTT. Its translation: CASSYRGTGNTIYF.

Note on this clone: This sample also contains other DNA sequences that code for the same CDR3. J is TRBJ2-7 and V is TRBV5-1; D possibly corresponds to TRBD1 (6 bases). The CDR3 runs to 14 residues. Trimming shortened V by 2 bases and J by 1 base, and 10 bases separated the two germline ends. The germline CDR1 and CDR2 sequences are SGHRS and YFSETQ. CDR3 in amino acids: CASSFSGASYEQYF. CDR3 coding DNA: TGCGCCAGCAGCTTTTCAGGGGCGTCCTACGAGCAGTACTTC.

The chain couples TRBV25-1 to TRBJ2-2; 15 nucleotides line up with TRBD2. Germline assignment: CDR1 MGHDK and CDR2 SYGVNS. This CDR3 is 16 amino acids long. Germline trimming cut 6 bases from V and 8 bases from J; bases unmatched to any gene: 7. Here the CDR3 DNA reads TGTGCCAGCAGAAGCGGACTAGCGGGGGGGCGAGGGGAGCTGTTTTTT. It is translated as CASRSGLAGGRGELFF.

The chain joins TRBV4-2 to TRBJ1-2, with D possibly TRBD1 on 5 matching bases. Per germline, CDR1 LGHNA and CDR2 YNFKEQ. V was cut by 0 bases and J by 4 bases, with 15 bases left in between. The CDR3 contains 16 residues. Here the CDR3 reads CASSQDRGSLGYGYTF. DNA of the CDR3: TGTGCCAGCAGCCAAGATAGGGGTAGTCTAGGCTATGGCTACACCTTC.

The sample holds one count of this clone. The chain employs TRBV30 and TRBJ1-1; no clear D. The germline V gene encodes CDR1 GTSNPN and CDR2 SVGIG (reference sequence). The CDR3 runs to 13 residues. The V and J ends lost 6 bases and 0 bases respectively, with 11 bases between them. CDR3 residues: CACNGGMNTEAFF. The CDR3 nucleotides are TGTGCCTGTAACGGCGGGATGAACACTGAAGCTTTCTTT.

CDR3 coding DNA: TGTGCTAGTGGTTTGGCCTCCGGGACAGGGTCGGGGGAGACCCAGTACTTC. Residues: CASGLASGTGSGETQYF. The rearrangement joins TRBV12-5 to TRBJ2-5; 9 bases line up with TRBD1. The CDR3 loop spans 17 amino acids. J was trimmed by 5 bases and V by 1 base; bases with no gene match: 11. The germline V gene has CDR1 LGHNT and CDR2 FRNRAP.

This clone was seen more than once but under ten times. The V call is TRBV6-6, the J call TRBJ1-5; D perhaps matches TRBD1 (6 bases). Germline V gives CDR1 MNHNY, CDR2 SVGAGI (reference sequence). Deletions cut 7 bases from V and 4 bases from J, with 17 bases between. CDR3 length: 15 residues. The chain's CDR3 is CASTESGVRNQPQHF. In nucleotides, the CDR3 is TGTGCCAGCACCGAGTCAGGGGTTCGGAATCAGCCCCAGCATTTT.

The V gene is TRBV3-1 (or the pseudogene TRBV3-2), the J gene TRBJ2-5, with 7 bases identical to TRBD2. V was clipped by 4 bases and J by 5 bases; unmatched bases: 7. The CDR3 is 14 residues long. Germline V lookup: CDR1 LGHDT, CDR2 YNNKEL (reference sequence). This CDR3 is CASSPRGGRETQYF. The CDR3 bases are TGTGCCAGCAGCCCAAGGGGAGGGAGGGAGACCCAGTACTTC.

This chain uses TRBV12-3 or TRBV12-4 with TRBJ1-4; possible D gene TRBD1, 6 bases. Trimming stripped 4 bases from V and 8 bases from J, with 11 bases between. CDR3 length: 13 amino acids. This CDR3 reads CASSWGQREKLFF. DNA for the CDR3: TGTGCCAGCAGTTGGGGACAACGAGAAAAACTGTTTTTT.

This chain uses TRBV15 with TRBJ2-7; D gene ambiguous. The V end was cut by 5 bases, the J end by 6 bases, with 14 bases between. Germline V gene sequence: CDR1 LNHNV, CDR2 YYDKDF (reference sequence). This CDR3 is 13 amino acids long. CDR3 sequence: CATSGLEDPEQYF. The CDR3, as DNA: TGTGCCACCAGCGGGTTAGAGGATCCCGAGCAGTACTTC.

This chain links TRBV19 with TRBJ1-1; 8 bases align to TRBD1. V lost 4 bases and J lost 1; bases outside the gene matches: 2. Germline-derived CDR1 and CDR2 are LNHDA and SQIVND (reference sequence). The CDR3 contains 14 residues. The CDR3 sequence: CASSNGQGNTEAFF. The CDR3 DNA is TGTGCCAGTAGTAACGGACAGGGGAACACTGAAGCTTTCTTT.